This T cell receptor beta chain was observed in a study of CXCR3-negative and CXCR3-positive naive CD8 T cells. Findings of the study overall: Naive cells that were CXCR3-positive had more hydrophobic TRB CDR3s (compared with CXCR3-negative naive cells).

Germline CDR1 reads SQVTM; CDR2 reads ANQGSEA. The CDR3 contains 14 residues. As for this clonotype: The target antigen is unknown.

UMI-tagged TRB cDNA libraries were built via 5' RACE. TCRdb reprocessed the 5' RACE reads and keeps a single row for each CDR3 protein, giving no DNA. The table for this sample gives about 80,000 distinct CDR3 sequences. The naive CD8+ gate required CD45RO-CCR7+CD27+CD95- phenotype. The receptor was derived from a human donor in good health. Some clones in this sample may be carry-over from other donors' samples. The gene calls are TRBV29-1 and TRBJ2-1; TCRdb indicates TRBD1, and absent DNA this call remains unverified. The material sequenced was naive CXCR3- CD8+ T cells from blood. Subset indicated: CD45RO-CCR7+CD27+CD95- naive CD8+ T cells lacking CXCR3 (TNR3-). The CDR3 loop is CSVPGQTIYNEQFF.